This T cell receptor beta chain was sequenced during a study of shared clonotypes between healthy human individuals. Generated by immunoSEQ multiplex PCR, the TCRdb table keeps only in-frame clones and is missing some. Among 2 million to 2.5 million clones listed, about 90% were seen once. The germline V gene has CDR1 SGHRS and CDR2 YFSETQ. The ends were cut back, 1 base at V and 0 bases at J, with 6 bases in the middle. This CDR3 has 14 amino acids. Concerning this clone: This CDR3 is also generated by other DNA sequences in the sample.

Sequenced sample: naive CD4+ T cells from PBMCs. Subset of the sample: CD45RA+ positively selected. The chain links TRBV5-1 to TRBJ2-3; tentative D call: TRBD1 (5 bases). The origin of this receptor is a man aged 18 to 29 in good health. Some clones in this sample may be carry-over from other donors' samples. The CDR3 DNA sequence: TGCGCCAGCAGCTTGACAGGTAGCACAGATACGCAGTATTTT. Its translation is CASSLTGSTDTQYF.